These T cell receptor beta chains were read from a single sample in a study of untreated major depressive disorder. The assay was immunoSEQ multiplex PCR, and TCRdb's table has in-frame clones only and misses some. The repertoire has approximately 13,000 clones, around nine tenths of them found once; the top ten carry 0.82%. Source material: CD4+ T cells from PBMCs. These receptors originate from a man aged 25-45 years with major depressive disorder. Both conserved end residues are part of each CDR3. D genes are given only for firm matches. For some rows the clone size is stated as once, few or many, or as a class when expanded; others skip it.

clone size: NA; V gene: TRBV25-1; D gene: TRBD1; J gene: TRBJ2-2; CDR3 DNA: TGTGCCAGCAGTGGACAGGGGAGCACCGGGGAGCTGTTTTTT; CDR3 protein: CASSGQGSTGELFF
clone size: NA; V gene: TRBV4-2; D gene: NA; J gene: TRBJ2-3; CDR3 DNA: TGTGCCAGCAGCCAAGATATCAACACAGATACGCAGTATTTT; CDR3 protein: CASSQDINTDTQYF
clone size: NA; V gene: TRBV5-6; D gene: TRBD2; J gene: TRBJ2-2; CDR3 DNA: TGTGCCAGCAGCGCCCTAGCGGGGCTAAACACCGGGGAGCTGTTTTTT; CDR3 protein: CASSALAGLNTGELFF
clone size: once; V gene: TRBV5-1; D gene: NA; J gene: TRBJ2-6; CDR3 DNA: TGCGCCAGCAGCTTGCTCTCTGGGGCCAACGTCCTGACTTTC; CDR3 protein: CASSLLSGANVLTF
clone size: few; V gene: TRBV4-2; D gene: NA; J gene: TRBJ2-1; CDR3 DNA: TGTGCCAGCAGCCAACGGGGAGGAGGGGGGGCGCTCTACAATGAGCAGTTCTTC; CDR3 protein: CASSQRGGGGALYNEQFF
clone size: NA; V gene: TRBV6-5; D gene: NA; J gene: TRBJ2-7; CDR3 DNA: TGTGCCAGCAGTTACTCCTTGGCTTCGAGCTCCTACGAGCAGTACTTC; CDR3 protein: CASSYSLASSSYEQYF
clone size: NA; V gene: TRBV11-2; D gene: NA; J gene: TRBJ1-1; CDR3 DNA: TGTGCCAGCAGCTTTACACCGAACACTGAAGCTTTCTTT; CDR3 protein: CASSFTPNTEAFF
clone size: NA; V gene: TRBV2; D gene: TRBD2; J gene: TRBJ2-7; CDR3 DNA: TGTGCCTCCTCCGGGACTAGCTACGAGCAGTACTTC; CDR3 protein: CASSGTSYEQYF
clone size: NA; V gene: TRBV7-2; D gene: NA; J gene: TRBJ1-6; CDR3 DNA: TGTGCCAGCAGCACCGGACAGATCTCCTATAATTCACCCCTCCACTTT; CDR3 protein: CASSTGQISYNSPLHF
clone size: NA; V gene: TRBV6-1; D gene: NA; J gene: TRBJ1-4; CDR3 DNA: TGTGCCAGCAGTGAAGGCGCTAATGAAAAACTGTTTTTT; CDR3 protein: CASSEGANEKLFF
clone size: NA; V gene: TRBV19; D gene: NA; J gene: TRBJ1-2; CDR3 DNA: TGTGCCAGTAGTATTCCGCCGCCGACAGAGGCTCTCTATGGCTACACCTTC; CDR3 protein: CASSIPPPTEALYGYTF
clone size: NA; V gene: TRBV18; D gene: NA; J gene: TRBJ2-3; CDR3 DNA: TGTGCCAGCTCCCCGCCGGGACTCGGGGCAGATACGCAGTATTTT; CDR3 protein: CASSPPGLGADTQYF
clone size: NA; V gene: TRBV5-1; D gene: TRBD1; J gene: TRBJ2-3; CDR3 DNA: TGCGCCAGCAGATCAGGGGGCCCAGATACGCAGTATTTT; CDR3 protein: CASRSGGPDTQYF
clone size: NA; V gene: TRBV5-1; D gene: NA; J gene: TRBJ2-5; CDR3 DNA: TGCGCCAGCAGCTCCTCCGGGTGGGGAGAGACCCAGTACTTC; CDR3 protein: CASSSSGWGETQYF
clone size: NA; V gene: TRBV27; D gene: NA; J gene: TRBJ2-5; CDR3 DNA: TGTGCCAGCAGTGACCAAGAGACCCAGTACTTC; CDR3 protein: CASSDQETQYF
clone size: NA; V gene: TRBV28; D gene: NA; J gene: TRBJ1-5; CDR3 DNA: TGTGCCAGCAGTTTGGGGGGTGGCAATCAGCCCCAGCATTTT; CDR3 protein: CASSLGGGNQPQHF
clone size: NA; V gene: TRBV7-9; D gene: TRBD1; J gene: TRBJ2-1; CDR3 DNA: TGTGCCAGCAGCCTAGAAGACAGGGCGGAGTTCTTC; CDR3 protein: CASSLEDRAEFF
clone size: NA; V gene: TRBV6-5; D gene: NA; J gene: TRBJ2-2; CDR3 DNA: TGTGCCAGCGGGCGGAGCACCGGGGAGCTGTTTTTT; CDR3 protein: CASGRSTGELFF
clone size: NA; V gene: TRBV7-9; D gene: NA; J gene: TRBJ1-4; CDR3 DNA: TGTGCCAGCAGCCGGTCGCAGGAGGCCGGCGCGACGTCTTTT; CDR3 protein: CASSRSQEAGATSF
clone size: NA; V gene: TRBV2; D gene: TRBD2; J gene: TRBJ2-5; CDR3 DNA: TGTGCCAGCAGTGAAAGAACGCGGTGGGGAGGGGAGACCCAGTACTTC; CDR3 protein: CASSERTRWGGETQYF
clone size: NA; V gene: TRBV7-3; D gene: NA; J gene: TRBJ2-3; CDR3 DNA: TGTGCCAGCAGCCCCTTTGGACGGACACCCACAGATACGCAGTATTTT; CDR3 protein: CASSPFGRTPTDTQYF
clone size: NA; V gene: TRBV6-6; D gene: NA; J gene: TRBJ2-7; CDR3 DNA: TGTGCCAGCGCTCGAGGGGTGTCTAGGTCCTACGAGCAGTACTTC; CDR3 protein: CASARGVSRSYEQYF
clone size: NA; V gene: TRBV2; D gene: NA; J gene: TRBJ2-1; CDR3 DNA: TGTGCCAGTTCGGCGATAATTTACAATGAGCAGTTCTTC; CDR3 protein: CASSAIIYNEQFF
clone size: NA; V gene: TRBV10-3; D gene: NA; J gene: TRBJ1-1; CDR3 DNA: TGTGCCATCAGTGAGGGCTTAAACACTGAAGCTTTCTTT; CDR3 protein: CAISEGLNTEAFF
clone size: NA; V gene: TRBV6-6; D gene: TRBD1; J gene: TRBJ2-5; CDR3 DNA: TGTGCCAGCCAGACTTTGGGACAGGGTCCGGAGACCCAGTACTTC; CDR3 protein: CASQTLGQGPETQYF
clone size: once; V gene: TRBV27; D gene: NA; J gene: TRBJ2-2; CDR3 DNA: TGTGCCAGCAGTTTAAACAGGGCTGGCACCGGGGAGCTGTTTTTT; CDR3 protein: CASSLNRAGTGELFF
clone size: NA; V gene: TRBV4-1; D gene: TRBD2; J gene: TRBJ2-3; CDR3 DNA: TGCGCCAGCAGCCAAGATCCCAGCGGGGGCCGCACAGATACGCAGTATTTT; CDR3 protein: CASSQDPSGGRTDTQYF
clone size: few; V gene: TRBV6-5; D gene: NA; J gene: TRBJ1-1; CDR3 DNA: TGTGCCAGCAGCGGTCAAGGGTGGGGTAGCACTGAAGCTTTCTTT; CDR3 protein: CASSGQGWGSTEAFF
clone size: NA; V gene: TRBV20-1; D gene: NA; J gene: TRBJ1-1; CDR3 DNA: TGCAGTGCTAAAAGAGGGAGTGAAGCTTTCTTT; CDR3 protein: CSAKRGSEAFF